This T cell receptor (beta chain) was documented in a study of cytomegalovirus exposure and HLA in healthy donors. About the study: Membership in the Caucasian-associated ancestry cluster was found for about four fifths of nearly 400 genotyped donors. Findings and limits, study-wide: The majority of TCR sequences were rare, yet some public TCRs appeared in many donors.

A word on this clone: Its antigen is still unknown.

Germline CDR1 is LNHDA and CDR2 is SQIVND (reference sequence). V was trimmed by 3 bases and J by 6 bases, leaving 14 bases between them. The CDR3 is 15 amino acids. Healthy people donating bone marrow made up the donors. The primer mix had 60 Vbeta and 13 Jbeta primers. Repertoires were generated with immunoSEQ multiplex PCR, while TCRdb's copy carries only in-frame clones and drops some. The table has under 250,000 clones, approximately 88% seen once. This sequence originates from a boy aged 2 to 9 in good health and CMV-seronegative. The gene calls are TRBV19 and TRBJ2-2; D is possibly TRBD2 (5 bases). Sequenced material: PBMCs. For the CDR3, the DNA is TGTGCCAGTAGTATCGGAGGTGGAGACGCCGGGGAGCTGTTTTTT. Encoded protein: CASSIGGGDAGELFF.